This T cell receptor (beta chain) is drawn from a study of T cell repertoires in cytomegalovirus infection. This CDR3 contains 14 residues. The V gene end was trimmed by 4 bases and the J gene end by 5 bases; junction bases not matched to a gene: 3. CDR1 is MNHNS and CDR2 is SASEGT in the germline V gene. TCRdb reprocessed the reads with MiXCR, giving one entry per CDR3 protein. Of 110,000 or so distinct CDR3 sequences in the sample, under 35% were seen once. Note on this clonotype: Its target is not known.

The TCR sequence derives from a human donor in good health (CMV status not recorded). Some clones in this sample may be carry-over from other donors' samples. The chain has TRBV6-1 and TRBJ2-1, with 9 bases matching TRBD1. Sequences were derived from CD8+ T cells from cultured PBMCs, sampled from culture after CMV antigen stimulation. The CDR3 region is CASSVRQGDNEQFF. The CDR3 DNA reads TGTGCCAGCAGTGTTAGACAGGGGGACAATGAGCAGTTCTTC.